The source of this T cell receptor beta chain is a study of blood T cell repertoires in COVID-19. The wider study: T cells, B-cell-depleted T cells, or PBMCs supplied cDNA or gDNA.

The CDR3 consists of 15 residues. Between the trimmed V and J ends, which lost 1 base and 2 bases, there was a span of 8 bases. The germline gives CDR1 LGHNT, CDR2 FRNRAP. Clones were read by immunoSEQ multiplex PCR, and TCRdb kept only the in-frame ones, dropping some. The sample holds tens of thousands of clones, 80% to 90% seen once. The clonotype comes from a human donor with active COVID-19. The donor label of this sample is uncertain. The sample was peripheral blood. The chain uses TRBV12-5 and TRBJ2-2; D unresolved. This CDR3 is CASGLDLSNTGELFF. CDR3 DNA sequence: TGTGCTAGTGGTTTGGATCTATCAAACACCGGGGAGCTGTTTTTT.